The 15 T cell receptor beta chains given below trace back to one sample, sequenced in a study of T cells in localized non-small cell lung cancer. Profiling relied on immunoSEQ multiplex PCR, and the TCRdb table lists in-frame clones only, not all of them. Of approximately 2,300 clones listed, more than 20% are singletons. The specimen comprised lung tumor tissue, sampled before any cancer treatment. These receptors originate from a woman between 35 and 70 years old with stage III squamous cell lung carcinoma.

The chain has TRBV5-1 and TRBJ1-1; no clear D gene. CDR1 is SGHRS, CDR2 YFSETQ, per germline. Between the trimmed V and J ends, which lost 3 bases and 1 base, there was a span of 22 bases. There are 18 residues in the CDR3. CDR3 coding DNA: TGCGCCAGCAGCTCATCCAGTACAGAGGCCGCCCCGAACACTGAAGCTTTCTTT. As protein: CASSSSSTEAAPNTEAFF.

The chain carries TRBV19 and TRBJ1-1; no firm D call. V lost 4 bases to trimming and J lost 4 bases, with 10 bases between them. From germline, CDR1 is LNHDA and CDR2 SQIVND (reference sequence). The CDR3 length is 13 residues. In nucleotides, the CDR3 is TGTGCCAGTAGTAAAAGAGAGGGCACTGAAGCTTTCTTT. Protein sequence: CASSKREGTEAFF.

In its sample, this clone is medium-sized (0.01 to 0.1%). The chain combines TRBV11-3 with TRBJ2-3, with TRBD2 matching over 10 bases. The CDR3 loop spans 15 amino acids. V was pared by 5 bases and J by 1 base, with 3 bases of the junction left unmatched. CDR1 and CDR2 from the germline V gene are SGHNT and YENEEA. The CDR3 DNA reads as TGTGCCAGCAGCCCTCTAGCGGGGGGCACAGATACGCAGTATTTT. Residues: CASSPLAGGTDTQYF.

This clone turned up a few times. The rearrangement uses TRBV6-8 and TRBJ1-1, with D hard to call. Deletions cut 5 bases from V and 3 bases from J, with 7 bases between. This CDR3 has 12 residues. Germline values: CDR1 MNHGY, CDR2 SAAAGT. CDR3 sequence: CASSKLDTEAFF. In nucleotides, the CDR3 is TGTGCCAGCAGTAAATTAGACACTGAAGCTTTCTTT.

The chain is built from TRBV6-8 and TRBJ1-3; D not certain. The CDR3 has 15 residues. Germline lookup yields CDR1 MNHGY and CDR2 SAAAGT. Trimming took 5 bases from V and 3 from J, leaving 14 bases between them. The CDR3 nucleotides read TGTGCCAGCAGTCCCTCGGGCGGGAATGGAAACACCATATATTTT. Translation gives CASSPSGGNGNTIYF.

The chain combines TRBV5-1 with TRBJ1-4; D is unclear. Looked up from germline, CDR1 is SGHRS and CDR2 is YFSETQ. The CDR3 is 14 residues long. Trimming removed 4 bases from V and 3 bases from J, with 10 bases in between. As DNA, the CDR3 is TGCGCCAGCAGCCTAGGTGTTTCTAATGAAAAACTGTTTTTT. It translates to CASSLGVSNEKLFF.

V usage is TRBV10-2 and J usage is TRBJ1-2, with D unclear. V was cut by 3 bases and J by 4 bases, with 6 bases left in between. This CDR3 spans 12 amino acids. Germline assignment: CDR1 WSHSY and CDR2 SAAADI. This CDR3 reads CASSDQFYGYTF. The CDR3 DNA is TGCGCCAGCAGTGATCAGTTCTATGGCTACACCTTC.

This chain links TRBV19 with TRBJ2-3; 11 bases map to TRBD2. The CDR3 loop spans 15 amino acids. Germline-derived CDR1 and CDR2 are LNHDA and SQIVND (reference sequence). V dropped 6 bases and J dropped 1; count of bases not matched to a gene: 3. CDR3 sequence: CASRASGGRTDTQYF. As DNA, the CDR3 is TGTGCCAGTAGGGCTAGCGGGGGGCGCACAGATACGCAGTATTTT.

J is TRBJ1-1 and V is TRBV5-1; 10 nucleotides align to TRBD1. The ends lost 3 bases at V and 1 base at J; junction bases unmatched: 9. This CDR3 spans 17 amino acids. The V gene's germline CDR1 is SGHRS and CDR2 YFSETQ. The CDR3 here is CASSSAGTGATNTEAFF. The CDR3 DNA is TGCGCCAGCAGCTCCGCCGGGACAGGGGCGACGAACACTGAAGCTTTCTTT.

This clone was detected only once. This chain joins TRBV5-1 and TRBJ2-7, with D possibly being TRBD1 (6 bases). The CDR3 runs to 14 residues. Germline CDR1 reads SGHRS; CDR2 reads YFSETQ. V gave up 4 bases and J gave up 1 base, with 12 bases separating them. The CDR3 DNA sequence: TGCGCCAGCAGCCCGAGGGGGTATTCCTACGAGCAGTACTTC. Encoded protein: CASSPRGYSYEQYF.

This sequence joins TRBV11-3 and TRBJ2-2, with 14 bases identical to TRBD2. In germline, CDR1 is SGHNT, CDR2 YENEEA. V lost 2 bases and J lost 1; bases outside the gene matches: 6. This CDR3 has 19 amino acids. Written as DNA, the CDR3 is TGTGCCAGCAGCTTACTCGGACTAGCGGGGGGCCAGAACACCGGGGAGCTGTTTTTT. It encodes CASSLLGLAGGQNTGELFF.

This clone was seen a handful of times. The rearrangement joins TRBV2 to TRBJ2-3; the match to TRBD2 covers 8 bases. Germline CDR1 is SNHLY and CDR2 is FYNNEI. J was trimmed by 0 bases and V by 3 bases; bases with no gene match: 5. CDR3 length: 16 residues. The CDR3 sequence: CASSEGPGGSTDTQYF. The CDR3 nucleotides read TGTGCCAGCAGTGAGGGCCCGGGGGGGAGCACAGATACGCAGTATTTT.

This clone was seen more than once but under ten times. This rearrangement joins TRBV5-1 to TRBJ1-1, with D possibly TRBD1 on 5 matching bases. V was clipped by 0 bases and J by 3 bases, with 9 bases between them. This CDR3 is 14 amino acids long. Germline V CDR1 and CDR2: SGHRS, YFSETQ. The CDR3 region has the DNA TGCGCCAGCAGCTTGGGAGGGGCGGACACTGAAGCTTTCTTT. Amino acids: CASSLGGADTEAFF.

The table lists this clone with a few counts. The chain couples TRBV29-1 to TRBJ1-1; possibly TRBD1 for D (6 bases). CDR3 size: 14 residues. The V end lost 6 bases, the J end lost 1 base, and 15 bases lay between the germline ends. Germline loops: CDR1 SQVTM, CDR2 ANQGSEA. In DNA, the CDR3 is TGCAGCGTCTTTGCTCGGGGGGCGAACACTGAAGCTTTCTTT. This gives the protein CSVFARGANTEAFF.

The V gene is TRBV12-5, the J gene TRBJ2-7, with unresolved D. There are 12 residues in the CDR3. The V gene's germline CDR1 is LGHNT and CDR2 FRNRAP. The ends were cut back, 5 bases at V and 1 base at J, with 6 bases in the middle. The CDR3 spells CASGLRSYEQYF. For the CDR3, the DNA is TGTGCTAGTGGTCTTAGGTCCTACGAGCAGTACTTC.